This TCR beta chain comes out of a study of identical twins' blood T cells. Overall study results and limits: Top TCRbeta clonotypes were shared more with twin than unrelated donors.

On this clonotype itself: Its antigen is not identified. At one end, the junction sequence differs from germline, possibly due to a read error.

From the 5' RACE reads, TCRdb called clonotypes with MiXCR, one entry per CDR3 protein. Among about 370,000 distinct CDR3 sequences listed, roughly 27% were seen once. Looked up from germline, CDR1 is MNHEY and CDR2 is SMNVEV (reference sequence). This CDR3 contains 13 residues. V is TRBV27 and J is TRBJ1-1; unclear D gene. The source is a woman aged 18-55 years in good health. Sequences were obtained from PBMCs. The CDR3, as DNA: TGTGCCAGCAGTTTATCTGGCGGACCTGAACCTTTCTTT. Translated: CASSLSGGPEPFF.